This TCR beta chain was identified in a study of T cell responses to AZD1222 COVID-19 vaccine. Using immunoSEQ multiplex PCR, the repertoire was profiled, and TCRdb retains in-frame clones only, with some absent. The repertoire holds 100,000 to 150,000 clones, with roughly 87% as singletons. Trimming at V came to 5 bases and at J to 5 bases, leaving 12 bases not matched to a gene. CDR1 is KGHSH, CDR2 LQKENI, per germline. The CDR3 is 17 amino acids. This receptor was taken from an adult in good health. The rearrangement uses TRBV18 and TRBJ1-5; 10 bases are a match to TRBD1. Material: peripheral blood, obtained on day 0 of MenACWY control vaccination. CDR3 DNA: TGTGCCAGCTCATGGACCGGACAGGGGGGGAAGTATCAGCCCCAGCATTTT. Residues: CASSWTGQGGKYQPQHF.